This TCR beta chain was sequenced during a study of T cell changes during pregnancy in multiple sclerosis (dated by TCRdb to about 2019). The study in broad terms: The study examined how the T cell repertoire changed over the course of pregnancy in women with multiple sclerosis.

The library was generated by the immunoSEQ multiplex PCR assay. The table was pulled from immuneACCESS by TCRdb, which kept in-frame rearrangements only. Such tables lose some clones; where checked, under half of the loss comes from unresolved V genes, and the rest has no known cause. The sample table shows around 60,000 clones, and about 90% are seen once. The top ten clones comprise about 0.49% of the sample. The CDR3 starts with the cysteine, ends with the phenylalanine, and has 14 residues. Left in the record is the CDR3 DNA by itself, 42 bases read in frame from the first base. Trimming leaves V shorter by 6 bases and J shorter by 4 bases, with the junction holding 4 bases beyond the gene matches. The germline V gene encodes CDR1 LNHDA and CDR2 SQIVND (reference sequence). Regarding this clone: Its antigen remains undetermined. There are no base qualities to consult, and no much larger clone falls within one base.

The rearranged segments are TRBV19 and TRBJ2-2; 8 of the junction bases match TRBD1. The sequenced sample was CD4+ T cells from peripheral blood mononuclear cells, obtained after pregnancy. The TCR comes from a female donor in good health, enrolled as a control in a pregnancy study. Read as DNA, the sequence is TGTGCCAGTAGCACAACAGGGGGCACCGGGGAGCTGTTTTTT. The encoded protein is CASSTTGGTGELFF.